The clone carrying this TCR beta chain was detected once. Its antigen is as yet unknown. The data were obtained in a study of cytomegalovirus exposure and HLA in healthy donors. Study conclusions and caveats: In a later analysis, TCR beta V- and J-gene trimming was associated with a missense DCLRE1C variant. Analyses of presence and absence presupposed an approximately uniform sequencing depth across donors.

The PCR made use of 60 Vbeta and 13 Jbeta primers. Measured with immunoSEQ multiplex PCR; TCRdb has only the in-frame clones, and not every one. The table lists about 160,000 clones, almost 85% of them singletons. V shed 2 bases and J shed 5 bases, with 19 bases lying between them. The CDR3 consists of 16 residues. CDR1 is MNHNS, CDR2 SASEGT, per germline. This sequence was found in a man aged 25-40 years in good health and CMV-seronegative. Sequencing was done on a sample of PBMCs. V and J are TRBV6-1 and TRBJ2-7; TRBD2 might be the D (6 bases). The CDR3 DNA is TGTGCCAGCAGTGAACCCGGAGGGAACAGGCCCCACGAGCAGTACTTC. Its translation is CASSEPGGNRPHEQYF.